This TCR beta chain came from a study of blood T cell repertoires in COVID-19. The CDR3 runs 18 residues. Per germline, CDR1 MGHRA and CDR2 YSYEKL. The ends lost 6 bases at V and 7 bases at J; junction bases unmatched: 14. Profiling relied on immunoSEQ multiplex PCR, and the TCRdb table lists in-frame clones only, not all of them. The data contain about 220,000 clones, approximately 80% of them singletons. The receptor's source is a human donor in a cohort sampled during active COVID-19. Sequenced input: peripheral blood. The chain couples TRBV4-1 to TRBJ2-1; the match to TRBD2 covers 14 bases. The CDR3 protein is CASSFRTSGRRGTNEQFF. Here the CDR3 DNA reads TGCGCCAGCAGTTTTAGGACTAGCGGGAGGAGGGGGACAAATGAGCAGTTCTTC.